This T cell receptor (beta chain) was found in a study of OX40 agonist ivuxolimab in advanced cancers. Sequenced by immunoSEQ multiplex PCR; TCRdb stores in-frame clones only, minus some. Of about 90,000 clones listed, just under 90% were seen once; the top ten hold around 7.4%. The germline V and J ends were trimmed by 3 bases and 6 bases, with 6 bases remaining between them. CDR1 and CDR2 from the germline V gene are LGHNT and FRNRAP. The CDR3 consists of 12 residues. This clonotype was sampled from an adult with an advanced solid tumor such as melanoma, head and neck, liver or kidney cancer. The sequencing used CD4+ or CD8+ T cells sorted from blood, collected in a trial of the OX40 agonist ivuxolimab. This chain uses TRBV12-5 with TRBJ1-5; D call uncertain. The CDR3 DNA reads as TGTGCTAGTGGTTTTGTAGGTCAGCCCCAGCATTTT. Amino acids: CASGFVGQPQHF.